The sequence of this TCR beta chain was determined in a study of Ad26.COV2.S vaccination and SARS-CoV-2 variants (dated by TCRdb to the early 2020s). The study in broad terms: Vaccine-arm donors were drawn from COV1001, a multicentre, randomized, double-blind, placebo-controlled phase I-IIa trial of Ad26.COV2.S in healthy adults. Ad26.COV2.S was administered intramuscularly at 5 x 10^10 or 1 x 10^11 viral particles, either as a single shot or as two shots given 56 days apart. A total of about 30 samples were included in the TCR-sequenced set, comprising roughly 19 Ad26.COV2.S vaccine recipients, 5 placebo recipients and 8 SARS-CoV-2 convalescent individuals. Sequencing of the TCRbeta repertoire served to evaluate the specificity and breadth of SARS-CoV-2-reactive T cell receptors following Ad26.COV2.S vaccination. Participants in the trial were split at random into five groups of five each, receiving low-dose or high-dose Ad26.COV2.S once or twice, or else placebo on both occasions. Investigators did not know the trial group allocation while performing experiments and assessing outcomes.

In light of the paper, this sample's treatment or condition label describes: some 20 received Ad26.COV2.S at low or high dose, single or two shots; about 5 received placebo; per-sample allocation not given. Repertoires of vaccine and placebo recipients were sequenced from samples taken on day 63 after the first injection. In Cohort 1b, more than 20 adults aged 18-55 years were enrolled at a single site in Boston, USA, between 29 July and 7 August 2020. Ad26.COV2.S consisted of a replication-incompetent adenovirus type 26 vector by which a prefusion-stabilized SARS-CoV-2 spike protein from the original Wuhan strain was expressed. CDR1 and CDR2 are read off the germline V gene as SGDLS and YYNGEE. V gives up 0 bases and J gives up 1 base, and the segment between their germline ends measures 4 bases. The CDR3 measures 13 amino acids from cysteine to phenylalanine. The read is trimmed to its CDR3 DNA, 39 bases read in frame from base 1.

Study-wide findings and limitations: Ad26.COV2.S recipients had higher spike-specific TCR breadth than placebo recipients (P = 0.0014). It was noted by the authors that total T cell responses may have been underestimated by the TCR breadth and depth analyses. After vaccination, spike-specific CD8+ and CD4+ T cell responses were reported to show substantial breadth. The study was not powered for comparison of responses between vaccine doses or regimens. Non-spike TCR breadth was comparable between vaccine and placebo recipients, consistent with the vaccine containing only spike.

The immunoSEQ Assay was used to sequence TCRbeta CDR3 regions. After extraction, genomic DNA underwent amplification by bias-controlled multiplex PCR, followed by high-throughput sequencing. The original pipeline was this. To quantify the absolute abundance of each unique TCRbeta CDR3 region, sequences were collapsed and filtered. Usable DNA was measured by amplifying reference genes present in all nucleated cells, and TCRbeta template counts were normalized to that usable DNA to estimate T cell fraction. Repertoire TCRs were annotated as SARS-CoV-2-specific when V gene, CDR3 amino acid sequence and J gene were exactly matched to a known reactive TCR set. The reference SARS-CoV-2 TCR set was derived from MIRA and filtered for enrichment in COVID-19-positive ImmuneCODE repertoires, a step that removed public or cross-reactive TCRs. Using the MIRA antigens, annotated TCRs were further analysed by specific ORF or by position within an ORF. Breadth was defined as annotated unique rearrangements over total unique productive rearrangements; depth was the summed frequency of those rearrangements. Two-sided Wilcoxon rank-sum tests were applied when comparing TCR breadth between groups. As stored in TCRdb, this immuneACCESS dataset retains in-frame rearrangements with V and J assigned. A fraction of the clones does not appear; measured against another copy, unresolved V genes explain less than half of the discrepancy, and the remainder lacks a known reason. V, J and clone size are taken as reported in that table, and D and trimming were inferred from the DNA itself. The sample table lists 240,000 or so clones, more than 75% of them with a count of one. Of the sample, over 8.5% is held by the ten largest clones.

This clone was picked up a small number of times. Its antigen has not been determined. No per-base quality is available; no much larger clone lies one base away. The chain was built from TRBV9 and TRBJ1-1; the D gene lacks a confident call. Specimen: peripheral blood, collected in a trial of Ad26.COV2.S vaccine versus placebo. This TCR derives from a person between 18 and 60 years old who received the Ad26.COV2.S COVID-19 vaccine or a placebo. The nucleotide sequence is given as TGTGCCAGCAGCGTAGACGGGAACACTGAAGCTTTCTTT. It encodes CASSVDGNTEAFF.